This TCR beta chain was identified during a study of beta chain features in type 1 diabetes. Turning to the study itself: Summed over all samples, the examined sorted cells came to 95 million to 120 million.

Regarding the study as a whole: Within the patient group, naive, central memory and Treg TCRB repertoires appeared more similar to each other than within healthy donors. More deletions and fewer insertions at VDJ junctions were found in patients with type 1 diabetes.

CDR1 and CDR2 (germline): SEHNR, FQNEAQ (reference sequence). CDR3 length equals 14 residues. V dropped 3 bases and J dropped 4 bases, with 12 bases sitting between them. Notes on this clone: No antigen is known for it.

Expressed TCRB transcripts were sequenced after all isolated RNA was converted to cDNA. Naive, central memory and regulatory T cell samples averaged around 3.5 million immunoSEQ reads each. Using immunoSEQ multiplex PCR, the repertoire was profiled, and TCRdb retains in-frame clones only, with some absent. The top ten clones hold roughly 7% of a sample with around 300,000 clones, around 15% of them seen once. The gene calls are TRBV7-9 and TRBJ1-2, with D perhaps matching TRBD1 (6 bases). The TCR was taken from a man under 40 in good health. The sample consisted of central memory CD4+ T cells from blood. CDR3 residues: CASSLGGRSYGYTF. The CDR3 coding sequence is TGTGCCAGCAGCTTGGGGGGCCGATCCTATGGCTACACCTTC.